Following are 6 T cell receptor beta chains from one sample sequenced in a study of blood T cell repertoires in COVID-19. The method was immunoSEQ multiplex PCR; TCRdb's version includes in-frame clones alone and lacks a portion of them. The sample has 150,000 to 200,000 clones; around 82% are singletons. The specimen was peripheral blood. These receptor sequences come from a woman older than 75 with acute or convalescent COVID-19.

The CDR3 region has the DNA TGTGCCAGCAGTTTAAAGGGGCTCGCTGGCTACACCTTC. It codes for CASSLKGLAGYTF. The chain couples TRBV28 to TRBJ1-2; D perhaps matches TRBD1 (5 bases). This CDR3 has 13 residues. Germline V gives CDR1 MDHEN, CDR2 SYDVKM. V was cut by 2 bases and J by 7 bases, with 11 bases left in between.

The chain combines TRBV19 with TRBJ2-2, with a possible D match to TRBD1 (6 bases). The CDR3 has 15 amino acids. CDR1 is LNHDA and CDR2 is SQIVND in the germline V gene (reference sequence). V lost 7 bases to trimming and J lost 4 bases, with 16 bases between them. This CDR3 is CASIPQARGTGELFF. The CDR3 DNA sequence: TGTGCCAGTATCCCCCAAGCCAGGGGCACCGGGGAGCTGTTTTTT.

Only one count was recorded for this clone. V is TRBV4-3 and J is TRBJ2-3; TRBD1 matches at 10 bases. The CDR3 totals 18 residues. V dropped 1 base and J dropped 5; count of bases not matched to a gene: 12. Germline lookup yields CDR1 LGHNA and CDR2 YSLEER. CDR3 coding DNA: TGCGCCAGCAGCCAAGCTACGCCGGGACAGGGGTCTCGAGATACGCAGTATTTT. The encoded protein is CASSQATPGQGSRDTQYF.

The gene calls are TRBV4-1 and TRBJ1-1, with 11 nucleotides matching TRBD1. CDR1 is MGHRA, CDR2 YSYEKL, per germline. J lost 1 base, V lost 3 bases, and 10 bases had no gene match. There are 18 residues in the CDR3. Here the CDR3 DNA reads TGCGCCAGCAGCCATCTACTTCGGGACAGGGGGAAGAACACTGAAGCTTTCTTT. Its translation is CASSHLLRDRGKNTEAFF.

The chain is built from TRBV3-1 (or the pseudogene TRBV3-2) and TRBJ2-2; 8 nucleotides align to TRBD1. The germline gives CDR1 LGHDT, CDR2 YNNKEL (reference sequence). The CDR3 consists of 16 residues. V was pared by 1 base and J by 0 bases, with 1 base of the junction left unmatched. The chain's CDR3 is CASSQGDRSNTGELFF. The CDR3 nucleotides are TGTGCCAGCAGCCAAGGGGACAGGTCGAACACCGGGGAGCTGTTTTTT.

The chain recombines TRBV19 with TRBJ1-1; D unclear. Germline V CDR1 and CDR2: LNHDA, SQIVND (reference sequence). Trimming shortened V by 1 base and J by 7 bases, and 7 bases separated the two germline ends. The CDR3 has 12 amino acids. CDR3 sequence (DNA): TGTGCCAGTAGTATAGGAGGGATTGAAGCTTTCTTT. Its protein is CASSIGGIEAFF.